Listed here are 14 T cell receptor beta chains from one sample, sequenced in a study of blood T cell repertoires in COVID-19. Here immunoSEQ multiplex PCR was the method, and the copy in TCRdb shows in-frame clones only, minus some. The sample records approximately 220,000 clones, just over 85% being singletons. The sequencing input was PBMCs or T cells enriched from blood (not recorded which). These receptors were obtained from a woman in her 40s with acute COVID-19.

The genes are TRBV5-5 and TRBJ1-5; D possibly corresponds to TRBD1 (5 bases). This CDR3 has 15 amino acids. Trimming pared 4 bases from V and 3 bases from J, leaving 14 bases between. Germline CDR1 and CDR2: SGHKS and YYEKEE (reference sequence). The CDR3 spells CASSIGAQTNQPQHF. DNA of the CDR3: TGTGCCAGCAGCATAGGGGCGCAGACCAATCAGCCCCAGCATTTT.

The genes are TRBV5-6 and TRBJ2-2; D uncertain. Between the trimmed V and J ends, which lost 3 bases and 3 bases, there was a span of 6 bases. In germline, CDR1 is SGHDT, CDR2 YYEEEE. This CDR3 region has 13 residues. In DNA form, the CDR3 reads TGTGCCAGCAGCTCCAGATACACCGGGGAGCTGTTTTTT. Its protein product is CASSSRYTGELFF.

The V call is TRBV6-5, the J call TRBJ2-2; 8 nucleotides agree with TRBD1. This CDR3 is built from 15 residues. Germline V gives CDR1 MNHEY, CDR2 SVGAGI. The V and J ends lost 6 bases and 4 bases, in that order; junction bases with no gene match: 7. The CDR3 coding sequence is TGTGCCAGCAGCCGGACAGGGCGCGGCACCGGGGAGCTGTTTTTT. Encoded protein: CASSRTGRGTGELFF.

This clone appeared a few times. CDR3 DNA sequence: TGCGCCAGCAGCTTTGGTACAGGATCGACGATTGGGACTGAAGCTTTCTTT. Translated, it gives CASSFGTGSTIGTEAFF. The chain is built from TRBV5-1 and TRBJ1-1, with D perhaps matching TRBD1 (5 bases). The CDR3 extends over 17 amino acids. With 2 bases removed from V and 5 bases from J, the gap between germline ends came to 22 bases. Germline CDR1 and CDR2: SGHRS and YFSETQ. The variable domain in full, completed from reference TRBV5-1 and TRBJ1-1, reads KAGVTQTPRYLIKTRGQQVTLSCSPISGHRSVSWYQQTPGQGLQFLFEYFSETQRNKGNFPGRFSGRQFSNSRSEMNVSTLELGDSALYLCASSFGTGSTIGTEAFFGQGTRLTVV.

This chain links TRBV10-2 with TRBJ2-1; tentative D call: TRBD2 (7 bases). Trimming pared 7 bases from V and 8 bases from J, leaving 18 bases between. Germline V gives CDR1 WSHSY, CDR2 SAAADI. This CDR3 comprises 14 residues. The CDR3 coding sequence is TGCGCCAGCACCGGGGGGCAGGGTGGGCATGAGCAGTTCTTC. As protein: CASTGGQGGHEQFF.

This chain uses TRBV5-1 with TRBJ2-1; TRBD2 matches at 13 bases. CDR1 and CDR2 from the germline V gene are SGHRS and YFSETQ. The CDR3 contains 15 residues. The V and J ends lost 0 bases and 8 bases, in that order; junction bases with no gene match: 2. The CDR3 loop reads CASSLVTSGGDEQFF. The CDR3 nucleotides are TGCGCCAGCAGCTTGGTCACTAGCGGGGGGGATGAGCAGTTCTTC.

Note on this clone: Within the sample, other DNA sequences also encode this same CDR3. The gene calls are TRBV20-1 and TRBJ1-2, with D hard to call. The CDR3 is 13 amino acids. CDR1 and CDR2 from the germline V gene are DFQATT and SNEGSKA (reference sequence). V was trimmed by 3 bases and J by 0 bases, leaving 8 bases between them. CDR3 sequence (DNA): TGCAGTGCTAGTGGGCTGGCTAACTATGGCTACACCTTC. Translation: CSASGLANYGYTF.

This chain uses TRBV4-1 with TRBJ1-3, with 7 bases fitting TRBD1. CDR3 length: 15 residues. CDR1 and CDR2 (germline): MGHRA, YSYEKL. V dropped 6 bases and J dropped 0; count of bases not matched to a gene: 5. The CDR3 nucleotides read TGCGCCAGCAGTCGGACAGGTAGCTCTGGAAACACCATATATTTT. Its translation: CASSRTGSSGNTIYF.

The chain combines TRBV5-1 with TRBJ1-6; D gene uncertain. The CDR3 covers 13 residues. Germline V gene data show CDR1 as SGHRS and CDR2 as YFSETQ. V lost 0 bases and J lost 8, with 6 bases in between. The CDR3 coding sequence is TGCGCCAGCAGCTTGGATGCGGATTCACCCCTCCACTTT. This translates into CASSLDADSPLHF.

J is TRBJ1-2 and V is TRBV5-1, with a tentative D call TRBD1 (6 bases). Trimming took off 4 bases at V and 3 bases at J, with 10 bases between the two ends. There are 13 residues in the CDR3. Germline lookup yields CDR1 SGHRS and CDR2 YFSETQ. DNA for the CDR3: TGCGCCAGCAGCCGGGGGGCAGACTATGGCTACACCTTC. It specifies CASSRGADYGYTF.

This clone was seen once. This sequence joins TRBV19 and TRBJ2-4; 11 bases agree with TRBD1. Germline CDR1 reads LNHDA; CDR2 reads SQIVND (reference sequence). Unmatched junction bases numbered 2, after V lost 6 bases and J lost 1 base. This CDR3 is 15 amino acids long. In DNA, the CDR3 is TGTGCCAGTAGCGGGACAGGGGGGGCCAAAAACATTCAGTACTTC. Encoded protein: CASSGTGGAKNIQYF.

The chain joins TRBV5-1 to TRBJ2-1; a weak D match, TRBD2 (7 bases). CDR1 and CDR2 (germline): SGHRS, YFSETQ. Trimming removed 4 bases at V and 9 bases at J, with 26 bases between. CDR3 size: 17 residues. The chain's CDR3 is CASSPSLAGAGGGEQFF. CDR3 coding DNA: TGCGCCAGCAGCCCCTCTTTGGCGGGGGCTGGGGGGGGTGAGCAGTTCTTC.

V usage is TRBV5-6 and J usage is TRBJ1-3; the match to TRBD1 covers 8 bases. V trimming: 4 bases; J trimming: 0 bases; junction bases outside the gene matches: 12. Germline CDR1 reads SGHDT; CDR2 reads YYEEEE. The length of the CDR3 is 18 residues. CDR3 sequence (DNA): TGTGCCAGCAGCGGGCGAGTGGTTGGACAGGGCTCTGGAAACACCATATATTTT. It yields the protein CASSGRVVGQGSGNTIYF.

This clone was found once. This chain connects TRBV7-9 to TRBJ2-2; a possible D gene is TRBD1 (6 bases). The CDR3 covers 15 residues. Trimming cost V 1 base and J 4 bases, with 10 bases left between them. The V gene's germline CDR1 is SEHNR and CDR2 FQNEAQ (reference sequence). The CDR3 spells CASSLGQGPTGELFF. The CDR3, as DNA: TGTGCCAGCAGCTTAGGGCAGGGGCCCACCGGGGAGCTGTTTTTT.